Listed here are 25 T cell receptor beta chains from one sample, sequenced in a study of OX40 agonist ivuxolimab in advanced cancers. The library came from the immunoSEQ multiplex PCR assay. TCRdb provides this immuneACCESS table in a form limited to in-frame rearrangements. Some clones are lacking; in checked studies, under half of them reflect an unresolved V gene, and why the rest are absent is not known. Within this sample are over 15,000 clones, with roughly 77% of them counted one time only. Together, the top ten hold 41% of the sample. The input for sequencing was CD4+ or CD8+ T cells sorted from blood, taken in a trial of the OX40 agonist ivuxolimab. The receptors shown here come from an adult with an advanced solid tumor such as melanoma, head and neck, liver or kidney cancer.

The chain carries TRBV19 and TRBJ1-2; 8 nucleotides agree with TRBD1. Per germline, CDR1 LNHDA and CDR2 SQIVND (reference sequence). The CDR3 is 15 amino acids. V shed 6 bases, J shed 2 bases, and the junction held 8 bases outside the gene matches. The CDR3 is CASSPGQGYNYGYTF. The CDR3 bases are TGTGCCAGTAGCCCCGGACAGGGCTACAACTATGGCTACACCTTC.

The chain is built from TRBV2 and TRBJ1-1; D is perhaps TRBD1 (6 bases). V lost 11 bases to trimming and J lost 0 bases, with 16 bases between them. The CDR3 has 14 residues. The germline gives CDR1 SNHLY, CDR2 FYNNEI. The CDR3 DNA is TGTGCCGACCGGACAGACCCAATGAACACTGAAGCTTTCTTT. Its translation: CADRTDPMNTEAFF.

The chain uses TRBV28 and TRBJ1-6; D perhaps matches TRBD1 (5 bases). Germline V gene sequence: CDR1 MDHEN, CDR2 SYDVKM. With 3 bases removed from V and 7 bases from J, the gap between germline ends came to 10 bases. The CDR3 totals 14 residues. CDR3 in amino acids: CASSFLGLNSPLHF. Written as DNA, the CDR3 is TGTGCCAGCAGTTTTTTGGGACTCAATTCACCCCTCCACTTT.

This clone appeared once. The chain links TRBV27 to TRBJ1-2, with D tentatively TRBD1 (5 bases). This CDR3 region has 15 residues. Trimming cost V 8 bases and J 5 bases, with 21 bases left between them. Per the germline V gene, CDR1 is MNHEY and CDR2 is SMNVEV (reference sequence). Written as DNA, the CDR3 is TGTGCCAGCCGCCCCGGGACCGGAATCGCATATGGCTACACCTTC. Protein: CASRPGTGIAYGYTF.

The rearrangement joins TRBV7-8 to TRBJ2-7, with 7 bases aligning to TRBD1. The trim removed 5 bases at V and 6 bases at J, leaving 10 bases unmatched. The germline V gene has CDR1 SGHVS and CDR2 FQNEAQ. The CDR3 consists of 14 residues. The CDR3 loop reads CASSQAGTATEQYF. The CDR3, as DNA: TGTGCCAGCAGCCAAGCAGGGACAGCCACCGAGCAGTACTTC.

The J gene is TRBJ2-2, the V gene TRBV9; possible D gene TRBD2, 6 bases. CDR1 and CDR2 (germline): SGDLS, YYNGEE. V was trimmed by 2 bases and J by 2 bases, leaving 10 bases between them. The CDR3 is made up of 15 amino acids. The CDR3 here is CASSVGLKNTGELFF. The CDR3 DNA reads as TGTGCCAGCAGCGTGGGACTTAAAAACACCGGGGAGCTGTTTTTT.

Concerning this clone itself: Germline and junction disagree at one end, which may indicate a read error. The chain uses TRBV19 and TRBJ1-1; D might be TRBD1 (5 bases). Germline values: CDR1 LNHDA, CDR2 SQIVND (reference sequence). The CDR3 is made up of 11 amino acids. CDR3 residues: CASSSGAGAFF. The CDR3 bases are TGTGCAAGTAGTAGTGGGGCGGGAGCTTTCTTT.

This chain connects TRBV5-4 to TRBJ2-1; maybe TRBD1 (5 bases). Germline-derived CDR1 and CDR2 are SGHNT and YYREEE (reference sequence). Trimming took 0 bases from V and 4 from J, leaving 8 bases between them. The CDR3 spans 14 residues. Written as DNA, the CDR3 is TGTGCCAGCAGCTTGGCTGGGGCGTACAATGAGCAGTTCTTC. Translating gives CASSLAGAYNEQFF. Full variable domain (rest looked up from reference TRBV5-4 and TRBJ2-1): ETGVTQSPTHLIKTRGQQVTLRCSSQSGHNTVSWYQQALGQGPQFIFQYYREEENGRGNFPPRFSGLQFPNYSSELNVNALELDDSALYLCASSLAGAYNEQFFGPGTRLTVL.

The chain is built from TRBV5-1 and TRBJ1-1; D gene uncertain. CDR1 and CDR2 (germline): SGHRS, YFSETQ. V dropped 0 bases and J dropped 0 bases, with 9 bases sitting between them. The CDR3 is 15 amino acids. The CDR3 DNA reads TGCGCCAGCAGCTTGGCTCCAGACCTGAACACTGAAGCTTTCTTT. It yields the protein CASSLAPDLNTEAFF.

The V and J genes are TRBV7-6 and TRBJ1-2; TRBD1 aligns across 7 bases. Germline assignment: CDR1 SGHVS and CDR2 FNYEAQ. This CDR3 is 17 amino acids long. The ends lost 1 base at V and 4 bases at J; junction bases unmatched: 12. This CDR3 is CASSLDGTAEIPYGYTF. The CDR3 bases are TGTGCCAGCAGCTTAGACGGGACAGCTGAAATCCCCTATGGCTACACCTTC.

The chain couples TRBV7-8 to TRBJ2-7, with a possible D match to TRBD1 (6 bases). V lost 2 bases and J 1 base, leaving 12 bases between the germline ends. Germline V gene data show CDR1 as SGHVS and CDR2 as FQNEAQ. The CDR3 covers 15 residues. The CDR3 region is CASSLHQGPSYEQYF. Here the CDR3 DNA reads TGTGCCAGCAGCTTACACCAGGGGCCATCCTACGAGCAGTACTTC.

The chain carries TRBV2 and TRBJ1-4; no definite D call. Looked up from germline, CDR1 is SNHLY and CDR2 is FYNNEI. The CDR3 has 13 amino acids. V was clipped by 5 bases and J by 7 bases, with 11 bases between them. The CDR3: CASSTSGREKLFF. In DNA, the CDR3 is TGTGCCAGCAGTACTTCAGGACGTGAAAAACTGTTTTTT.

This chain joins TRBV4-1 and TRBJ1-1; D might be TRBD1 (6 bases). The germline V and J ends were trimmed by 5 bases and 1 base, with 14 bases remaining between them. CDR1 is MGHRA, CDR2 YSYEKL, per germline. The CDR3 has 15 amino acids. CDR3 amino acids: CASSEGGGANTEAFF. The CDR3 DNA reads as TGCGCCAGCAGCGAAGGCGGGGGCGCGAACACTGAAGCTTTCTTT.

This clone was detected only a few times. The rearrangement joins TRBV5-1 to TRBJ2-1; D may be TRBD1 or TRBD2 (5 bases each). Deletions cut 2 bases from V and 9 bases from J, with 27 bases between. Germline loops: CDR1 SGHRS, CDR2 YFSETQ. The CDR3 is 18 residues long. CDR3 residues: CASSFSEAGTYLSGEQFF. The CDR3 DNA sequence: TGCGCCAGCAGCTTTTCCGAAGCCGGGACGTATCTTTCGGGTGAGCAGTTCTTC.

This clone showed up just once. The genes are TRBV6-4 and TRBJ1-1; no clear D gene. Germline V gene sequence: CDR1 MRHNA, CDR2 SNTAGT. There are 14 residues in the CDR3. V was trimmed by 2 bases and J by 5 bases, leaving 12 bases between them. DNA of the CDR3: TGTGCCAGCAGTGACGGGGAAGAAGGAACTGAAGCTTTCTTT. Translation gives CASSDGEEGTEAFF.

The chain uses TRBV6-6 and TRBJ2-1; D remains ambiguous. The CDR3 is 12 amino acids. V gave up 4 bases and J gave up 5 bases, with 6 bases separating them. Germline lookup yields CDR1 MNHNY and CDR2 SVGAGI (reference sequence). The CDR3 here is CASSSTDNEQFF. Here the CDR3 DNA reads TGTGCCAGCAGTTCTACGGACAATGAGCAGTTCTTC.

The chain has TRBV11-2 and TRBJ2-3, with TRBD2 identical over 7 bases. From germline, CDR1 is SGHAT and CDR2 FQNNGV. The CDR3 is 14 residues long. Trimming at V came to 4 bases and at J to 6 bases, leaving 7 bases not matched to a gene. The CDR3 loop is CASSSAGEGDTQYF. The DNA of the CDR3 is TGTGCCAGCAGCTCCGCGGGAGAGGGCGATACGCAGTATTTT.

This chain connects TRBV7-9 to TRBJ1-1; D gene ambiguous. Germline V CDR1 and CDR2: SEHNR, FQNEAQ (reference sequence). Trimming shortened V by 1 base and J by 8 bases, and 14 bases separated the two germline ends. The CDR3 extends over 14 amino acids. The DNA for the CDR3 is TGTGCCAGCAGCTTAGAGGTAGAGAACGAAGAAGCTTTCTTT. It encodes CASSLEVENEEAFF.

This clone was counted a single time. The CDR3 spells CASKEGGNTEAFF. As DNA, the CDR3 is TGTGCCAGCAAGGAGGGGGGGAACACTGAAGCTTTCTTT. J is TRBJ1-1 and V is TRBV6-5; tentatively, D is TRBD1 (6 bases). Trimming left V 7 bases short and J 1 base short, with 10 bases between. This CDR3 is built from 13 residues. The germline V gene has CDR1 MNHEY and CDR2 SVGAGI.

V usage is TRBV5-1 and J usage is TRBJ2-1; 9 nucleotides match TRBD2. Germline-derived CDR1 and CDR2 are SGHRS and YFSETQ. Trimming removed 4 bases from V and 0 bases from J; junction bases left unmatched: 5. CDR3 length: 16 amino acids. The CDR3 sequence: CASSTTSGDSYNEQFF. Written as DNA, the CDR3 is TGCGCCAGCAGCACGACTAGCGGAGACTCCTACAATGAGCAGTTCTTC.

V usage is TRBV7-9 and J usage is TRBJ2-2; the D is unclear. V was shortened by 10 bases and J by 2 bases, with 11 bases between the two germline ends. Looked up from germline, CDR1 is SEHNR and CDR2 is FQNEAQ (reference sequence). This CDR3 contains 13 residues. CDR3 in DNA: TGTGCCAACCTGCAGATTAACACCGGGGAGCTGTTTTTT. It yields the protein CANLQINTGELFF. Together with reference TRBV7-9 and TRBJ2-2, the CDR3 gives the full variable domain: DTGVSQNPRHKITKRGQNVTFRCDPISEHNRLYWYRQTLGQGPEFLTYFQNEAQLEKSRLLSDRFSAERPKGSFSTLEIQRTEQGDSAMYLCANLQINTGELFFGEGSRLTVL.

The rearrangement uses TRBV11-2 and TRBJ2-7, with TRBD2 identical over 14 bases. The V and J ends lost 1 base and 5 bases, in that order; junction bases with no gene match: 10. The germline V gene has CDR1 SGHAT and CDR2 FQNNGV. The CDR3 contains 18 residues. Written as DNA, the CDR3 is TGTGCCAGCAGCTTAGCCCGGACTAGCGGGAGGCCAAGGAACGAGCAGTACTTC. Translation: CASSLARTSGRPRNEQYF.

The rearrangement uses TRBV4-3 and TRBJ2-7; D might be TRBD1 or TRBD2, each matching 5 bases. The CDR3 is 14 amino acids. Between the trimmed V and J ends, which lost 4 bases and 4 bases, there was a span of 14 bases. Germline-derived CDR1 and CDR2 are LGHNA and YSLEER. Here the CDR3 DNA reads TGCGCCAGCAGCCCCGACCGGGACGATTACGAGCAGTACTTC. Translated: CASSPDRDDYEQYF.

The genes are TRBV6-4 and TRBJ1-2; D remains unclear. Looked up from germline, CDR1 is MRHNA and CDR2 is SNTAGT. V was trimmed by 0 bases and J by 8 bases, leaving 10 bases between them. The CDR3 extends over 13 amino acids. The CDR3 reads CASSDSRLGGYTF. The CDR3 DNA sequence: TGTGCCAGCAGTGACTCCCGGTTGGGCGGCTACACCTTC.

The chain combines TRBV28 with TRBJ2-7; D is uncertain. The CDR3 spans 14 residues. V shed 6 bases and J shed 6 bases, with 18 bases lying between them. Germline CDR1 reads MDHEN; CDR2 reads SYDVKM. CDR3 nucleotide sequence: TGTGCCAGCAGCTTCACAGCCACTTTGGGCGAGCAGTACTTC. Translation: CASSFTATLGEQYF. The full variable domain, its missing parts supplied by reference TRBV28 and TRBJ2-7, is DVKVTQSSRYLVKRTGEKVFLECVQDMDHENMFWYRQDPGLGLRLIYFSYDVKMKEKGDIPEGYSVSREKKERFSLILESASTNQTSMYLCASSFTATLGEQYFGPGTRLTVT.